These 6 T cell receptor beta chains were sequenced from one sample in a study of a mutant IDH1 vaccine in newly diagnosed glioma. Repertoires were generated with immunoSEQ multiplex PCR, while TCRdb's copy carries only in-frame clones and drops some. The sample lists over 55,000 clones; around 89% were seen once. These TCRs' antigens remain unknown. The time point is: week 11, during vaccination. Each dose delivered 300 ug of mutant IDH1 20-mer peptide subcutaneously with imiquimod. The source was PBMCs, collected from a glioma patient whose treatment included an IDH1 peptide vaccine. The receptors were gathered from a man aged 35-49 years with glioma.

The chain recombines TRBV5-1 with TRBJ2-2; D ambiguous. With 0 bases removed from V and 1 base from J, the gap between germline ends came to 4 bases. This CDR3 comprises 14 residues. The germline V gene has CDR1 SGHRS and CDR2 YFSETQ. Here the CDR3 reads CASSLAVNTGELFF. For the CDR3, the DNA is TGCGCCAGCAGCTTGGCGGTGAACACCGGGGAGCTGTTTTTT.

V gene TRBV7-2 combines with J gene TRBJ2-3; D gene uncertain. This CDR3 is built from 15 residues. The germline CDR1 and CDR2 sequences are SGHTA and FQGNSA. Trimming took off 4 bases at V and 5 bases at J, with 16 bases between the two ends. The CDR3 is CASSYPVGRVDTQYF. In DNA form, the CDR3 reads TGTGCCAGCAGCTACCCGGTAGGACGGGTAGATACGCAGTATTTT.

This chain links TRBV7-8 with TRBJ2-7, with 14 bases that match TRBD2. The CDR3 length is 16 residues. Looked up from germline, CDR1 is SGHVS and CDR2 is FQNEAQ. V was clipped by 3 bases and J by 1 base; unmatched bases: 2. The CDR3 region is CASSFGTSGGSYEQYF. The CDR3 DNA reads as TGTGCCAGCAGCTTCGGGACTAGCGGGGGATCCTACGAGCAGTACTTC. Filled out from reference TRBV7-8 and TRBJ2-7, the complete variable domain reads GAGVSQSPRYKVAKRGQDVALRCDPISGHVSLFWYQQALGQGPEFLTYFQNEAQLDKSGLPSDRFFAERPEGSVSTLKIQRTQQEDSAVYLCASSFGTSGGSYEQYFGPGTRLTVT.

The J gene is TRBJ2-2, the V gene TRBV7-9; tentatively, D is TRBD1 or TRBD2 (5 bases each). The V gene lost 5 bases and the J gene lost 0 bases, with 7 bases spanning the gap. The CDR3 has 14 residues. Germline assignment: CDR1 SEHNR and CDR2 FQNEAQ (reference sequence). The CDR3 reads CASSQGANTGELFF. The CDR3 DNA sequence: TGTGCCAGCAGCCAGGGAGCGAACACCGGGGAGCTGTTTTTT. Full variable domain (rest looked up from reference TRBV7-9 and TRBJ2-2): DTGVSQNPRHKITKRGQNVTFRCDPISEHNRLYWYRQTLGQGPEFLTYFQNEAQLEKSRLLSDRFSAERPKGSFSTLEIQRTEQGDSAMYLCASSQGANTGELFFGEGSRLTVL.

The V and J genes are TRBV5-6 and TRBJ1-6, with 8 nucleotides matching TRBD1. Germline assignment: CDR1 SGHDT and CDR2 YYEEEE. This CDR3 has 16 residues. V shed 3 bases, J shed 7 bases, and the junction held 9 bases outside the gene matches. In DNA, the CDR3 is TGTGCCAGCAGCTCGCTCCTCGGACAGGGAAATTCACCCCTCCACTTT. It encodes CASSSLLGQGNSPLHF.

The chain joins TRBV28 to TRBJ2-1, with a weak D call TRBD1 (5 bases). This CDR3 comprises 13 residues. Germline lookup yields CDR1 MDHEN and CDR2 SYDVKM. With 5 bases removed from V and 7 bases from J, the gap between germline ends came to 12 bases. CDR3 protein: CASSKQATNEQFF. The CDR3 nucleotides read TGTGCCAGCAGTAAACAGGCTACTAATGAGCAGTTCTTC.